The 27 T cell receptor beta chains reported below all come from one sample, sequenced in a study of human T cells and chemical hapten exposure. Blood, whole and unfractionated, served as the source for total RNA extraction. TCRdb passed the 5' RACE reads through MiXCR, listing each CDR3 protein once. In the table there are under 150,000 distinct CDR3 sequences, around a fifth of which are singletons. The receptors were sampled from a human donor in good health.

This clonotype was seen repeatedly, ten times or more. The rearrangement links TRBV5-6 to TRBJ2-2; D tentatively fits TRBD1 or TRBD2 (6 bases each). From germline, CDR1 is SGHDT and CDR2 YYEEEE. V lost 4 bases, J lost 2 bases, and 21 bases lay in between. The CDR3 runs 18 residues. DNA for the CDR3: TGTGCCAGCAGCGGCGGGACAAGCTCTAGCTTAAACACCGGGGAGCTGTTTTTT. Protein product: CASSGGTSSSLNTGELFF.

The rearrangement joins TRBV6-5 to TRBJ2-1; the match to TRBD2 covers 10 bases. The V gene end was trimmed by 0 bases and the J gene end by 6 bases; junction bases not matched to a gene: 2. Germline V gene sequence: CDR1 MNHEY, CDR2 SVGAGI. The CDR3 length is 15 residues. The CDR3: CASSYSASGGNEQFF. The CDR3 coding sequence is TGTGCCAGCAGTTACTCGGCTAGCGGGGGCAATGAGCAGTTCTTC.

This clonotype has just a few counts. This chain joins TRBV7-2 and TRBJ2-7; the D is unclear. Per the germline V gene, CDR1 is SGHTA and CDR2 is FQGNSA. The CDR3 has 12 residues. Trimming left V 2 bases short and J 2 bases short, with 4 bases between. The CDR3 protein is CASSLFTYEQYF. DNA of the CDR3: TGTGCCAGCAGCTTATTTACCTACGAGCAGTACTTC.

The V and J genes are TRBV3-1 and TRBJ2-7; no clear D. The CDR3 totals 13 residues. The germline V and J ends were trimmed by 4 bases and 3 bases, with 10 bases remaining between them. Looked up from germline, CDR1 is LGHDT and CDR2 is YNNKEL (reference sequence). DNA for the CDR3: TGTGCCAGCAGCCGCCGATCCCTCTACGAGCAGTACTTC. The encoded protein is CASSRRSLYEQYF.

The V gene is TRBV25-1, the J gene TRBJ2-1; D uncertain. V was clipped by 5 bases and J by 4 bases, with 15 bases between them. Germline V lookup: CDR1 MGHDK, CDR2 SYGVNS. This CDR3 is 15 amino acids long. This CDR3 is CASSRVHGVYNEQFF. The CDR3 nucleotides are TGTGCCAGCAGTAGAGTCCATGGGGTTTACAATGAGCAGTTCTTC.

This chain links TRBV28 with TRBJ1-2; D is ambiguous. This CDR3 comprises 12 residues. CDR1 is MDHEN, CDR2 SYDVKM, per germline. V was shortened by 5 bases and J by 5 bases, with 9 bases between the two germline ends. Written as DNA, the CDR3 is TGTGCCAGCAGTCTGAACAGATATGGCTACACCTTC. Amino acid sequence: CASSLNRYGYTF.

The table lists this clonotype with many counts. This sequence joins TRBV20-1 and TRBJ2-3; the match to TRBD2 covers 7 bases. V was pared by 5 bases and J by 2 bases, with 10 bases of the junction left unmatched. The V gene's germline CDR1 is DFQATT and CDR2 SNEGSKA (reference sequence). The CDR3 spans 15 residues. The CDR3 nucleotides are TGCAGTGCTGGACCGGGACTACAAGTCACAGATACGCAGTATTTT. As protein: CSAGPGLQVTDTQYF.

The CDR3 nucleotides read TGTGCCAGCAGCTTAGTGGGGGGCCCGAGTCGCACAGATACGCAGTATTTT. Translated, it gives CASSLVGGPSRTDTQYF. The J gene is TRBJ2-3, the V gene TRBV7-2; D assignment may be TRBD1 or TRBD2 (6 bases each). Trimming removed 1 base from V and 1 base from J, with 15 bases in between. CDR1 and CDR2 from the germline V gene are SGHTA and FQGNSA. The CDR3 is 17 amino acids.

This rearrangement joins TRBV2 to TRBJ2-3; 8 nucleotides align to TRBD1. With V trimmed by 9 bases and J by 1 base, 3 bases remained unmatched. The CDR3 is made up of 13 amino acids. CDR1 is SNHLY, CDR2 FYNNEI, per germline. CDR3: CARGGQGTDTQYF. The CDR3 region has the DNA TGTGCCAGAGGGGGACAGGGCACAGATACGCAGTATTTT.

V and J are TRBV28 and TRBJ2-5, with TRBD2 identical over 9 bases. CDR3 length: 14 amino acids. V lost 3 bases and J lost 5; bases outside the gene matches: 4. Germline-derived CDR1 and CDR2 are MDHEN and SYDVKM. The DNA of the CDR3 is TGTGCCAGCAGTTTGAGACTAGCGGTGGAGACCCAGTACTTC. This sequence encodes CASSLRLAVETQYF.

This clonotype has more than one count but fewer than ten. This chain links TRBV7-8 with TRBJ2-6, with TRBD1 matching 7 bases. CDR1 and CDR2 (germline): SGHVS, FQNEAQ. This CDR3 spans 18 amino acids. V was clipped by 3 bases and J by 0 bases; unmatched bases: 8. The DNA for the CDR3 is TGTGCCAGCAGCTTTGGGACGGGACAGCCCTCTGGGGCCAACGTCCTGACTTTC. This translates into CASSFGTGQPSGANVLTF.

The V call is TRBV5-1, the J call TRBJ1-1, with D perhaps matching TRBD1 (6 bases). This CDR3 contains 16 residues. In germline, CDR1 is SGHRS, CDR2 YFSETQ. Trimming cost V 6 bases and J 0 bases, with 18 bases left between them. The CDR3 loop is CASTVSGGALNTEAFF. As DNA, the CDR3 is TGCGCCAGCACTGTGTCGGGGGGGGCACTGAACACTGAAGCTTTCTTT.

The V call is TRBV12-3 or TRBV12-4, the J call TRBJ2-7, with 8 bases matching TRBD2. The CDR3 extends over 15 amino acids. V lost 3 bases, J lost 0 bases, and 4 bases stayed unmatched. CDR3 DNA sequence: TGTGCCAGCAGTTTGAGGAGCGGGAGCTCCTACGAGCAGTACTTC. Amino acids: CASSLRSGSSYEQYF.

This clonotype was seen a few times. The chain combines TRBV5-5 with TRBJ2-7; TRBD2 aligns across 11 bases. Germline values: CDR1 SGHKS, CDR2 YYEKEE (reference sequence). There are 15 residues in the CDR3. J lost 1 base, V lost 5 bases, and 5 bases had no gene match. CDR3 DNA: TGTGCCAGCAGTCAAGGGACTAGCGGATCCTACGAGCAGTACTTC. Its protein is CASSQGTSGSYEQYF.

This clonotype was found once. The V and J genes are TRBV6-2 or TRBV6-3 and TRBJ1-5; D call uncertain. V was cut by 6 bases and J by 9 bases, with 18 bases left in between. This CDR3 has 14 residues. CDR1 and CDR2 (germline): MNHEY, SVGEGT. DNA of the CDR3: TGTGCCAGCAGACTTATCGGAGGGATCCGGCCCCAGCATTTT. It yields the protein CASRLIGGIRPQHF.

This clonotype has more than one count but fewer than ten. The chain is built from TRBV5-1 and TRBJ2-7; no clear D gene. Germline lookup yields CDR1 SGHRS and CDR2 YFSETQ. V shed 7 bases and J shed 3 bases, with 8 bases lying between them. This CDR3 has 11 amino acids. The CDR3 DNA reads as TGCGCCAGCCGAGAAAACTACGAGCAGTACTTC. Encoded protein: CASRENYEQYF.

The chain employs TRBV6-2 or TRBV6-3 and TRBJ1-1, with 8 bases that match TRBD1. Germline values: CDR1 MNHEY, CDR2 SVGEGT. The CDR3 runs to 14 residues. Trimming removed 6 bases from V and 5 bases from J; junction bases left unmatched: 8. This chain's CDR3 is CASSQAGGGTEAFF. The DNA of the CDR3 is TGTGCCAGCAGCCAGGCAGGGGGCGGAACTGAAGCTTTCTTT.

This chain links TRBV18 with TRBJ1-1; no firm D call. Trimming took 2 bases from V and 1 from J, leaving 11 bases between them. Germline lookup yields CDR1 KGHSH and CDR2 LQKENI. This CDR3 contains 15 residues. CDR3 in DNA: TGTGCCAGCTCACCAGAAGGCCGAGCGAACACTGAAGCTTTCTTT. Translated: CASSPEGRANTEAFF.

Written as DNA, the CDR3 is TGCGCCAGCAGCCAAGGTGCAGAGGGGGGCTACGAGCAGTACTTC. This sequence encodes CASSQGAEGGYEQYF. This rearrangement joins TRBV4-1 to TRBJ2-7, with D possibly being TRBD1 or TRBD2 (6 bases each). The V gene lost 1 base and the J gene lost 3 bases, with 13 bases spanning the gap. Germline CDR1 reads MGHRA; CDR2 reads YSYEKL. The CDR3 totals 15 residues.

This clonotype was found a few times. The V call is TRBV29-1, the J call TRBJ1-2, with 8 positions matching TRBD1. The germline CDR1 and CDR2 sequences are SQVTM and ANQGSEA. This CDR3 is built from 13 residues. J was trimmed by 7 bases and V by 5 bases; bases with no gene match: 9. CDR3 nucleotides: TGCAGCGTTAGTACCGGGACAGGATTTGGCTACACCTTC. Translating it yields CSVSTGTGFGYTF.

This clonotype has just one count. Written as DNA, the CDR3 is TGTGCCACCAGTGAACGGACAGGGACGATCTACGAGCAGTACTTC. Amino acids: CATSERTGTIYEQYF. V and J are TRBV24-1 and TRBJ2-7; 8 positions agree with TRBD1. The J segment lost 3 bases and the V segment lost 4 bases, leaving 7 bases of the junction unmatched. Germline assignment: CDR1 KGHDR and CDR2 SFDVKD. The CDR3 totals 15 residues.

This clonotype was seen a few times. V usage is TRBV7-6 and J usage is TRBJ2-5; D gene unclear. V was pared by 1 base and J by 5 bases, with 8 bases between. This CDR3 region has 13 residues. Germline V CDR1 and CDR2: SGHVS, FNYEAQ. In nucleotides, the CDR3 is TGTGCCAGCAGCTTAGGGGCCCAGGAGACCCAGTACTTC. It encodes CASSLGAQETQYF.

This clonotype has only a few counts. The genes are TRBV18 and TRBJ1-1; D not certain. With 3 bases removed from V and 0 bases from J, the gap between germline ends came to 11 bases. Germline V gene sequence: CDR1 KGHSH, CDR2 LQKENI. CDR3 length: 15 amino acids. The CDR3 sequence is CASSPRGGMNTEAFF. CDR3 DNA: TGTGCCAGCTCACCCCGGGGAGGGATGAACACTGAAGCTTTCTTT.

This rearrangement joins TRBV6-2 or TRBV6-3 to TRBJ1-5, with a possible D match to TRBD1 (5 bases). This CDR3 has 16 residues. The germline V gene encodes CDR1 MNHEY and CDR2 SVGEGT. Deletions cut 6 bases from V and 0 bases from J, with 15 bases between. CDR3 loop: CASSYTGAFSNQPQHF. CDR3 DNA: TGTGCCAGCAGCTATACCGGGGCCTTTAGCAATCAGCCCCAGCATTTT.

The rearrangement joins TRBV15 to TRBJ2-5; 13 bases fit TRBD2. The CDR3 is 16 amino acids. J lost 2 bases, V lost 5 bases, and 5 bases had no gene match. Germline V gene lookup returns CDR1 LNHNV and CDR2 YYDKDF (reference sequence). The DNA for the CDR3 is TGTGCCACCAGCGGCGGGACTAGCGGGGATCAAGAGACCCAGTACTTC. It encodes CATSGGTSGDQETQYF.

This clonotype appeared a few times. This chain links TRBV24-1 with TRBJ1-1; D unclear. V gave up 4 bases and J gave up 3 bases, with 5 bases separating them. This CDR3 has 12 residues. Germline assignment: CDR1 KGHDR and CDR2 SFDVKD. In DNA, the CDR3 is TGTGCCACCAGTGACTCTGACACTGAAGCTTTCTTT. Protein: CATSDSDTEAFF.

This clonotype was counted only a few times. The chain has TRBV29-1 and TRBJ1-5, with D perhaps matching TRBD1 (5 bases). V shed 7 bases and J shed 3 bases, with 10 bases lying between them. Germline V gene data show CDR1 as SQVTM and CDR2 as ANQGSEA. The CDR3 sequence is 12 residues long. Here the CDR3 reads CSAQAPNQPQHF. The CDR3 DNA follows: TGCAGCGCACAGGCCCCCAATCAGCCCCAGCATTTT.